A single T cell receptor beta chain is shown here with its context. Only in-frame clones appear in the TCRdb table, and some are missing; sequencing was by immunoSEQ multiplex PCR. The sample lists around 90,000 clones, approximately 87% occurring once. This CDR3 spans 14 amino acids. Germline V gene data show CDR1 as LNHDA and CDR2 as SQIVND (reference sequence). The V and J ends lost 5 bases and 7 bases respectively, with 17 bases between them. The data were taken from a study of OX40 agonist ivuxolimab in advanced cancers. Study-level information: Head and neck, renal cell, melanoma or hepatocellular carcinoma were the cancers that dose-escalation patients had.

The starting material was CD4+ or CD8+ T cells sorted from blood, obtained in a trial of the OX40 agonist ivuxolimab. This chain uses TRBV19 with TRBJ1-1; weak D call: TRBD1 (6 bases). The source is an adult with an advanced solid tumor such as melanoma, head and neck, liver or kidney cancer. The CDR3 loop reads CASSAGDTRREAFF. The CDR3 DNA is TGTGCCAGTAGTGCAGGGGACACCCGGCGTGAAGCTTTCTTT.